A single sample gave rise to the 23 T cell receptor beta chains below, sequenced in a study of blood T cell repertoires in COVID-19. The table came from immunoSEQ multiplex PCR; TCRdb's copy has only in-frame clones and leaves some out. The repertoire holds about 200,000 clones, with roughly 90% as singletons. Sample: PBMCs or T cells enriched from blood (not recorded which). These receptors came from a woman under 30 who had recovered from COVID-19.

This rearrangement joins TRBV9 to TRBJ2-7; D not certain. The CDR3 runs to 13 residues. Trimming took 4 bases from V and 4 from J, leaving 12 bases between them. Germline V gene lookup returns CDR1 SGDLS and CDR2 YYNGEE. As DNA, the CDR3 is TGTGCCAGCAGCTTCAGTTCCGGGTACGAGCAGTACTTC. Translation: CASSFSSGYEQYF.

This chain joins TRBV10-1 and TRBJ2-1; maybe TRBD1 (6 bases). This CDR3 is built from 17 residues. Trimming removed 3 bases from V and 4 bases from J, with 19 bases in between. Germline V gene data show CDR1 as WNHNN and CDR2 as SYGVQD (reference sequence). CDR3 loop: CASSDPADRPEYNEQFF. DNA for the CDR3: TGCGCCAGCAGTGATCCTGCGGACAGACCTGAATACAATGAGCAGTTCTTC.

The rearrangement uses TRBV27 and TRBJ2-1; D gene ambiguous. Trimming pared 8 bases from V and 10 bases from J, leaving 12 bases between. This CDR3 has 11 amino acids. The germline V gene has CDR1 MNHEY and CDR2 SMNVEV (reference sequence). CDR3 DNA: TGTGCCAGCGATTCCGGCGGCGAGCAGTTCTTC. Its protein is CASDSGGEQFF.

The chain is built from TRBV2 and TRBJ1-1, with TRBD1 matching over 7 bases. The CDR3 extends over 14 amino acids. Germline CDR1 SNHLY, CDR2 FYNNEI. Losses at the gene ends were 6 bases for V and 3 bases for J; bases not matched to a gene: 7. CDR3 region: CASREGQLDTEAFF. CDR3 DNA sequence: TGTGCCAGCAGAGAGGGACAGTTGGACACTGAAGCTTTCTTT.

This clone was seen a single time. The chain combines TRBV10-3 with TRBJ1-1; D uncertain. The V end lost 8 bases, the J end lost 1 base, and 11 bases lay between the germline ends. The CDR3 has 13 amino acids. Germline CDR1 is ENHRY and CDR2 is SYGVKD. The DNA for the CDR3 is TGTGCCATCTTGGCCCAACCGAACACTGAAGCTTTCTTT. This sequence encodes CAILAQPNTEAFF.

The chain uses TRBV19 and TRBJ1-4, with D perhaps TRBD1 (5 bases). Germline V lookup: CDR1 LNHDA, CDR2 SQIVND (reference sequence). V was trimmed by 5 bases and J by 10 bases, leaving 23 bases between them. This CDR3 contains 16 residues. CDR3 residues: CASSPSPGLGGRKLFF. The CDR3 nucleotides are TGTGCCAGTAGTCCATCCCCAGGGTTGGGTGGCCGAAAACTGTTTTTT.

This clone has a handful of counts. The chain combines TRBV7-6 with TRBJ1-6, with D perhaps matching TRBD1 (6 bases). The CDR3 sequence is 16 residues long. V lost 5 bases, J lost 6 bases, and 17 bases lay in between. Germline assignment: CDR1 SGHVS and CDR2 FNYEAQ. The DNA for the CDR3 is TGTGCCAGCAGCACTTACGGTAGAGGGGGTAATTCACCCCTCCACTTT. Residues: CASSTYGRGGNSPLHF.

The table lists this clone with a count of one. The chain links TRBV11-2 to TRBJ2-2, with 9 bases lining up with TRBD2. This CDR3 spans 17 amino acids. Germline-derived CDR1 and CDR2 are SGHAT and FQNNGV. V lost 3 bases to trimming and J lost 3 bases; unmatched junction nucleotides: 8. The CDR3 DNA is TGTGCCAGCAGCTTCCTGCCCTTAGCGGGGGACACCGGGGAGCTGTTTTTT. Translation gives CASSFLPLAGDTGELFF.

The CDR3 loop reads CASSLAKYTGREAFF. Written as DNA, the CDR3 is TGTGCCAGCAGCTTAGCGAAGTATACGGGGAGAGAAGCTTTCTTT. The chain is built from TRBV7-9 and TRBJ1-1; D is ambiguous. The CDR3 runs to 15 residues. V lost 0 bases to trimming and J lost 8 bases, with 16 bases between them. The germline gives CDR1 SEHNR, CDR2 FQNEAQ (reference sequence).

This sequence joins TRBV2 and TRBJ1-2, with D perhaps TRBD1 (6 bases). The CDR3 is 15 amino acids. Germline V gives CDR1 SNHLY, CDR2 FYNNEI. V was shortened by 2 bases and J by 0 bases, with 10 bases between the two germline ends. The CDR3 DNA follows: TGTGCCAGCAGTGAATGGGACACCGCTAACTATGGCTACACCTTC. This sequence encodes CASSEWDTANYGYTF.

Written as DNA, the CDR3 is TGTGCCAGTAGTACCACAGGGCGGAGCACTGAAGCTTTCTTT. Its translation: CASSTTGRSTEAFF. The V gene is TRBV19, the J gene TRBJ1-1; D may be TRBD1 (6 bases). CDR3 size: 14 residues. Germline values: CDR1 LNHDA, CDR2 SQIVND (reference sequence). V was pared by 4 bases and J by 4 bases, with 13 bases between.

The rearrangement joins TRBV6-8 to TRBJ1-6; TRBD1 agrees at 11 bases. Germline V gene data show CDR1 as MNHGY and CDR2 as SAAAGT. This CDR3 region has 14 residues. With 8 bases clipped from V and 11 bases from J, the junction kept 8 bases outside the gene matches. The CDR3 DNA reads TGTGCCAGCCGACTCGGGACAGGGGGACCACCCCTCCACTTT. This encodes CASRLGTGGPPLHF.

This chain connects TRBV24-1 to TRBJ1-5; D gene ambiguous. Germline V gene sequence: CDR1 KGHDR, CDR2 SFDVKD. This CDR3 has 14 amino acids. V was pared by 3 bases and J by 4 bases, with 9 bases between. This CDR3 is CATSDRRENQPQHF. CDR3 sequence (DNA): TGTGCCACCAGTGATCGCCGGGAAAATCAGCCCCAGCATTTT.

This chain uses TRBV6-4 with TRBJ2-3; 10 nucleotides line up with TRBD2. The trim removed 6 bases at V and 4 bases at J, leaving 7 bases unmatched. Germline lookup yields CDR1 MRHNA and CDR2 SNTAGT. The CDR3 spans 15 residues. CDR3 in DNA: TGTGCCAGCAGAAAAGCGGGGGGGCATTCAGATACGCAGTATTTT. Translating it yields CASRKAGGHSDTQYF.

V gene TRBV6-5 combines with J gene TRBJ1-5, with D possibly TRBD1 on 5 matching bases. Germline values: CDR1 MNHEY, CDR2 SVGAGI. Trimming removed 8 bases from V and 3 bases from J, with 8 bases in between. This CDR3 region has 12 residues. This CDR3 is CASQGYNQPQHF. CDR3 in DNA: TGTGCCAGCCAGGGCTACAATCAGCCCCAGCATTTT.

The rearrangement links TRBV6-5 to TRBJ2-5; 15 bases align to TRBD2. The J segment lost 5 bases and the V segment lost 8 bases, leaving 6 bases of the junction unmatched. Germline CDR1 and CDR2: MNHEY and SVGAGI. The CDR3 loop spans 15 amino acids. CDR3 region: CASLYGLAGGETQYF. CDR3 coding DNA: TGTGCCAGCTTATACGGACTAGCGGGGGGGGAGACCCAGTACTTC.

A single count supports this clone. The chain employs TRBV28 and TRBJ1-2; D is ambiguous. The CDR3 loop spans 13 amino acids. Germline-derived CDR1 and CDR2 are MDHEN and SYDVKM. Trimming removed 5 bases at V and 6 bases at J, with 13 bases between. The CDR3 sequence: CASSQTQRDGYTF. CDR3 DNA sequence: TGTGCCAGCAGTCAAACACAGAGGGATGGCTACACCTTC.

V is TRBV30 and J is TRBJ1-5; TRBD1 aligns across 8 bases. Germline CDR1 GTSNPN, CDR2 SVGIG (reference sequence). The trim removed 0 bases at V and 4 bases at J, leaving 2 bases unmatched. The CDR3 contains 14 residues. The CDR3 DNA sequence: TGTGCCTGGAGTGTAGGGACAGGAAATCAGCCCCAGCATTTT. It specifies CAWSVGTGNQPQHF.

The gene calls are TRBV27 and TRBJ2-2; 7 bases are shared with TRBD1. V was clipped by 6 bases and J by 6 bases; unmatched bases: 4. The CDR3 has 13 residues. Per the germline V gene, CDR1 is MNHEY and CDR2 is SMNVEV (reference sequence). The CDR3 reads CASRQGRAGELFF. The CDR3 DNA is TGTGCCAGCAGACAGGGGCGGGCCGGGGAGCTGTTTTTT.

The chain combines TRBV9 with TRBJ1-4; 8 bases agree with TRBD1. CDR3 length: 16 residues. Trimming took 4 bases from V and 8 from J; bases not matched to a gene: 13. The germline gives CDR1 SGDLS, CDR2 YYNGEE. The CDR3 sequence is CASSPRPGQGREKLFF. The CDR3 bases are TGTGCCAGCAGCCCCCGCCCCGGACAGGGTCGAGAAAAACTGTTTTTT. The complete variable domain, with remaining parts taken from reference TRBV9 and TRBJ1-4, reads DSGVTQTPKHLITATGQRVTLRCSPRSGDLSVYWYQQSLDQGLQFLIQYYNGEERAKGNILERFSAQQFPDLHSELNLSSLELGDSALYFCASSPRPGQGREKLFFGSGTQLSVL.

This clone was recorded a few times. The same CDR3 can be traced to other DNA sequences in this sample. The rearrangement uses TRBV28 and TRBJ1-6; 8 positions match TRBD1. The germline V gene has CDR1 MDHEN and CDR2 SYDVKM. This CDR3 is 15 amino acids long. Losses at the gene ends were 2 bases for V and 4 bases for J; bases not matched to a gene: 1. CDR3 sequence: CASSLRTGYNSPLHF. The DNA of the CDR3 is TGTGCCAGCAGTTTAAGGACAGGGTATAATTCACCCCTCCACTTT.

CDR3 in DNA: TGTGCCAGCAGTTTGGCACATAATCAGCCCCAGCATTTT. It specifies CASSLAHNQPQHF. The J gene is TRBJ1-5, the V gene TRBV28; D unresolved. The germline V gene encodes CDR1 MDHEN and CDR2 SYDVKM. With 3 bases removed from V and 4 bases from J, the gap between germline ends came to 7 bases. The CDR3 is 13 residues long.

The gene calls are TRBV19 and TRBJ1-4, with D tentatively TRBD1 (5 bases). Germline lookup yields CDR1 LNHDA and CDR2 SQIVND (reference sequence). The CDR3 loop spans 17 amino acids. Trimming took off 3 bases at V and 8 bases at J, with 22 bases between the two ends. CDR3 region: CASSIPYWGAREEKLFF. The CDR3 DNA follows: TGTGCCAGTAGTATCCCTTATTGGGGTGCCAGGGAAGAAAAACTGTTTTTT.